The TCR beta chain described here comes from a study of cytomegalovirus exposure and HLA in healthy donors. Concerning this clone itself: The target antigen is unknown.

Both 60 Vbeta primers and 13 Jbeta primers went into the PCR. The repertoire was sequenced with immunoSEQ multiplex PCR; TCRdb's copy has only in-frame clones and lacks some. The sample holds fewer than 150,000 clones, 75% to 90% seen once. The germline V gene encodes CDR1 SQVTM and CDR2 ANQGSEA. The CDR3 runs to 14 residues. V trimming: 4 bases; J trimming: 4 bases; junction bases outside the gene matches: 6. Overall study results and limits: Presence/absence comparisons presumed near-even sequencing depth among donors. No immune exposure information besides CMV serostatus was available. TCR beta V- and J-gene trimming was later associated with a missense DCLRE1C variant. An analysis that was carried out later associated 16,000 or so TCR beta sequences with HLA alleles at 0.05 false discovery rate.

This chain connects TRBV29-1 to TRBJ2-7; 11 nucleotides match TRBD2. The sample taken for sequencing was PBMCs. This TCR derives from a female donor in good health and CMV-seronegative. DNA of the CDR3: TGCAGCGTTGTGGGACTAGCGGCAGGTTACGAGCAGTACTTC. It is translated as CSVVGLAAGYEQYF.